This T cell receptor (beta chain) is drawn from a study of CD8 T cells in Susac syndrome (dated by TCRdb to between 2019 and 2020). As for the study more broadly: Of the Susac syndrome patients who were sequenced, eight or nine were in clinical remission while more than five had clinically active disease. At blood withdrawal, Susac syndrome patients were therapy-naive, treated with corticosteroids (with IVIg additionally given to some), or treated with IVIg alone. Repertoire sequencing was used to test whether CD8+ T cell activation and differentiation in Susac syndrome was antigen driven. The clonality of the CD8+ T cell repertoire was compared across about a dozen healthy donors, roughly 14 Susac syndrome patients and around 16 multiple sclerosis patients.

Peripheral blood CD8+ and CD4+ T cells from healthy donors, Susac syndrome patients and multiple sclerosis patients were profiled by high-throughput TCR beta sequencing. The Susac syndrome patients fulfilled recently defined diagnostic criteria for definite or probable disease. Bulk CD8+ and CD4+ T cells were purified by magnetic negative isolation, whereas CD8+ TEMRA cells were enriched by FACS. Blood was drawn into EDTA tubes, processed within 24 hours, and PBMCs were isolated by density gradient centrifugation. PBMCs destined for TCR sequencing were cryopreserved in liquid nitrogen and later thawed in a 37 °C water bath. The sorted or isolated CD4+, CD8+ and CD8+ TEMRA cells reached a purity of at least 90%. What the work shows at the level of the full study, not this receptor alone: The number of individuals in the TCR sequencing and HLA analysis was recognized as being relatively small. In the total CD8+ and CD8+ TEMRA repertoires, sixteen and five Susac-specific public clones, respectively, were identified. CD8+ repertoires in Susac syndrome showed clonal expansion, which was highest in CD8+ TEMRA cells and was greater in clinically active patients than in remitting patients.

V sheds 3 bases and J sheds 0 bases, leaving 15 bases between their ends. Reading the germline V gene gives CDR1 SGDLS and CDR2 YYNGEE. There are 17 amino acids in the CDR3, from cysteine to phenylalanine inclusive. This entry keeps only the CDR3 DNA: 51 bases, framed from base 1. RNA was extracted with the RNeasy kit and about 0.5 to 1 ug was reverse transcribed using random hexamers. The immunoSEQ multiplex PCR assay, which covers 54 Vbeta and 13 Jbeta segments, was used to amplify TCR beta CDR3 regions. Bias from PCR amplification was corrected by using a synthetic template baseline for primer optimization and for computational correction. The published analysis was carried out like this. Only productive sequences were kept, with reads annotated to V, D and J genes according to IMGT and analyzed in immunoSEQ Analyzer. Clonality was computed as one minus Shannon entropy normalized by log2 of the number of productive unique sequences. For each patient and control, public and private clones were evaluated among the 100 most prevalent clones. Susac-specific clones were defined as absent from healthy and MS cohorts, 850 to 1,300 published viral clones and other ImmuneACCESS disease sequences. TCRdb's own reprocessing of the public reads used fastp at Q25 and MiXCR and kept productive beta chains. CDR3 protein sequences are deduplicated, and each keeps its most common genes and DNA. The V and J calls shown here were made by TCRdb, not taken from the authors' results. This sample gives about 100,000 distinct CDR3 sequences in total; 95% of them show up just once. The ten largest clonotypes hold approximately 0.3% of the sample.

Concerning this clonotype: Its antigen target is currently unknown. There are no base qualities to consult, and no much larger clone falls within one base.

The chain uses TRBV9 and TRBJ2-2; TRBD1 is possibly the D segment (6 matching bases). The sequence derives from a human donor with Susac syndrome. Material: CD8+ T cells from PBMCs. The CDR3 in this case is CASSGHWTETNTGELFF. The DNA sequence follows: TGTGCCAGCAGCGGGCACTGGACAGAAACGAACACCGGGGAGCTGTTTTTT.